The 15 T cell receptor beta chains reported below all come from one sample, sequenced in a study of response to subunit inactivated influenza vaccine (dated by TCRdb to between 2017 and 2018). Library preparation used RT-PCR. These reads were obtained on an Illumina HiSeq 2500. The public reads were quality trimmed at Q25 with fastp and then assembled into clones with MiXCR by TCRdb, keeping productive beta chains. Each entry merges the rows of one CDR3 protein and shows their most common DNA and genes. The sample table holds about 800,000 distinct CDR3 sequences, of which 21% were seen once. The top ten clonotypes cover roughly 10% of the sample. The input for sequencing was PBMCs from blood, taken approximately 5 days after vaccination. The receptor set was obtained from a man in his fifties who received an inactivated influenza vaccine. Donor details come from another sample of the same person, matched by shared clones.

V gene TRBV12-3 or TRBV12-4 combines with J gene TRBJ1-5; D not certain. V was clipped by 4 bases and J by 9 bases, with 10 bases between them. The length of the CDR3 is 12 residues. Here the CDR3 reads CASSSPPLPQHF. CDR3 coding DNA: TGTGCCAGCAGTTCCCCCCCGTTGCCCCAGCATTTT.

This clonotype was observed a few times. This rearrangement joins TRBV6-5 to TRBJ2-1, with 12 nucleotides matching TRBD2. The CDR3 length is 18 residues. J lost 5 bases, V lost 0 bases, and 8 bases had no gene match. The germline V gene encodes CDR1 MNHEY and CDR2 SVGAGI. The CDR3 spells CASSYSLLAGGRDNEQFF. CDR3 DNA sequence: TGTGCCAGCAGTTACTCGTTACTAGCGGGAGGAAGGGACAATGAGCAGTTCTTC.

The chain carries TRBV20-1 and TRBJ2-1, with unresolved D. V dropped 5 bases and J dropped 7 bases, with 12 bases sitting between them. The CDR3 is made up of 12 amino acids. Per the germline V gene, CDR1 is DFQATT and CDR2 is SNEGSKA (reference sequence). As DNA, the CDR3 is TGCAGTGCTCCCCTCGCCGGGAATGAGCAGTTCTTC. Protein sequence: CSAPLAGNEQFF.

The chain is built from TRBV4-1 and TRBJ2-4; maybe TRBD1 (5 bases). The V end was cut by 0 bases, the J end by 0 bases, with 18 bases between. Germline V CDR1 and CDR2: MGHRA, YSYEKL. The CDR3 is 19 residues long. The CDR3 DNA is TGCGCCAGCAGCCAAGAAAGAATGGAAGGGGCGAAAGCCAAAAACATTCAGTACTTC. It yields the protein CASSQERMEGAKAKNIQYF.

The chain uses TRBV20-1 and TRBJ1-3; D gene unclear. The germline V gene encodes CDR1 DFQATT and CDR2 SNEGSKA (reference sequence). The CDR3 extends over 15 amino acids. V dropped 5 bases and J dropped 0 bases, with 14 bases sitting between them. This chain's CDR3 is CSAHPLDTSGNTIYF. The CDR3 nucleotides are TGCAGTGCTCACCCTTTAGACACCTCTGGAAACACCATATATTTT.

Many counts were recorded for this clonotype. V usage is TRBV25-1 and J usage is TRBJ2-7; no clear D gene. Per germline, CDR1 MGHDK and CDR2 SYGVNS. The CDR3 contains 13 residues. Trimming took off 2 bases at V and 4 bases at J, with 9 bases between the two ends. The DNA for the CDR3 is TGTGCCAGCAGTGAAGGAATGATATACGAGCAGTACTTC. Protein product: CASSEGMIYEQYF.

The rearrangement links TRBV6-4 to TRBJ1-1; 7 bases agree with TRBD1. Losses at the gene ends were 2 bases for V and 10 bases for J; bases not matched to a gene: 10. The CDR3 has 14 amino acids. Germline V gene sequence: CDR1 MRHNA, CDR2 SNTAGT. The CDR3 nucleotides read TGTGCCAGCAGTGACGGAACAGGGGCCCGGGTAGCTTTCTTT. It specifies CASSDGTGARVAFF.

The chain recombines TRBV7-9 with TRBJ2-5; D tentatively fits TRBD1 or TRBD2 (5 bases each). The CDR3 has 15 amino acids. Germline V CDR1 and CDR2: SEHNR, FQNEAQ (reference sequence). The V end was cut by 8 bases, the J end by 5 bases, with 21 bases between. CDR3 nucleotides: TGTGCCAGCGGTATAGGGACCAAAGGGCGGGAGACCCAGTACTTC. This gives the protein CASGIGTKGRETQYF.

The J gene is TRBJ1-3, the V gene TRBV11-2; possible D gene TRBD1, 5 bases. CDR1 and CDR2 from the germline V gene are SGHAT and FQNNGV. The CDR3 spans 16 residues. Trimming took off 2 bases at V and 0 bases at J, with 11 bases between the two ends. CDR3 DNA sequence: TGTGCCAGCAGCTTAAACAGGCACAGCTCTGGAAACACCATATATTTT. Protein product: CASSLNRHSSGNTIYF.

This rearrangement joins TRBV20-1 to TRBJ2-2; TRBD1 aligns across 7 bases. This CDR3 comprises 16 residues. V lost 3 bases, J lost 5 bases, and 12 bases stayed unmatched. Germline V lookup: CDR1 DFQATT, CDR2 SNEGSKA (reference sequence). The CDR3 DNA sequence: TGCAGTGCTAGTGCCTCCCGACAGGGTGATACCGGGGAGCTGTTTTTT. Protein sequence: CSASASRQGDTGELFF.

The V call is TRBV7-9, the J call TRBJ2-5; no reliable D call. CDR1 and CDR2 (germline): SEHNR, FQNEAQ (reference sequence). The CDR3 consists of 14 residues. V was cut by 3 bases and J by 1 base, with 9 bases left in between. CDR3 sequence (DNA): TGTGCCAGCAGCTTCCAGGAGATCCAAGAGACCCAGTACTTC. It encodes CASSFQEIQETQYF.

This clonotype was picked up a small number of times. This chain connects TRBV20-1 to TRBJ1-3; D ambiguous. CDR1 is DFQATT and CDR2 is SNEGSKA in the germline V gene (reference sequence). The CDR3 loop spans 16 amino acids. V lost 0 bases and J 4 bases, leaving 16 bases between the germline ends. The CDR3 region has the DNA TGCAGTGCTAGAGATCTAGTCTTATCAGGCGGAAACACCATATATTTT. Translated: CSARDLVLSGGNTIYF.

This chain links TRBV4-3 with TRBJ2-7; 7 bases line up with TRBD2. Germline V CDR1 and CDR2: LGHNA, YSLEER. The CDR3 consists of 15 residues. V was pared by 4 bases and J by 3 bases, with 9 bases of the junction left unmatched. This CDR3 is CASSPFAGGNYEQYF. The CDR3 DNA reads TGCGCCAGCAGCCCTTTCGCCGGGGGGAACTACGAGCAGTACTTC.

This chain uses TRBV7-9 with TRBJ2-3, with D possibly TRBD2 on 6 matching bases. This CDR3 spans 17 amino acids. Germline assignment: CDR1 SEHNR and CDR2 FQNEAQ (reference sequence). With 5 bases removed from V and 0 bases from J, the gap between germline ends came to 18 bases. The CDR3 protein is CASSHLSLARSTDTQYF. The CDR3 DNA sequence: TGTGCCAGCAGCCACCTTTCCCTAGCGAGAAGCACAGATACGCAGTATTTT.

The chain combines TRBV20-1 with TRBJ2-3; 9 bases are a match to TRBD2. The length of the CDR3 is 16 residues. Germline CDR1 reads DFQATT; CDR2 reads SNEGSKA (reference sequence). The V and J ends lost 3 bases and 3 bases, in that order; junction bases with no gene match: 10. The CDR3 DNA follows: TGCAGTGCTAGGCCGGGACTAGCCATAGGTACAGATACGCAGTATTTT. It codes for CSARPGLAIGTDTQYF.